This T cell receptor (beta chain) was profiled in a study of technical replicates of blood from several donors. The junction had 2 bases not matched to a gene; V was cut back by 2 bases and J by 1 base. Germline loops: CDR1 SQVTM, CDR2 ANQGSEA. This CDR3 contains 14 residues. Repertoires were generated with immunoSEQ multiplex PCR, while TCRdb's copy carries only in-frame clones and drops some. The sample lists fewer than 85,000 clones, 85% to 95% occurring once. The chain is built from TRBV29-1 and TRBJ1-1, with 9 bases aligning to TRBD1. The origin of this receptor is a human donor in good health. Some clones in this sample may be carry-over from other donors' samples. Sequenced sample: PBMCs. CDR3 nucleotides: TGCAGCGTTGAAAAGGACAGGGGGAACACTGAAGCTTTCTTT. Protein product: CSVEKDRGNTEAFF.